This TCR beta chain was found in a study of monozygotic twins with inflammatory bowel disease. Reprocessing the 5' RACE reads, TCRdb reports a single entry for every CDR3 protein and omits DNA. The data include 350,000 to 550,000 distinct CDR3 sequences; the top ten clones carry more than 2%. The germline V gene has CDR1 SGHRS and CDR2 YFSETQ. There are 15 residues in the CDR3. The V gene is TRBV5-1, the J gene TRBJ1-1; TCRdb's assignment of TRBD1 cannot be checked, as there is no DNA. Sequencing was done on a sample of blood. The sequence was obtained from a human donor with ulcerative colitis or Crohn's disease, or a healthy co-twin of an affected twin (not recorded which). The CDR3 here is CASSSSLQGSTEAFF.